This paragraph covers one TCR beta chain sequence. The antigen is not known. This record comes from a study of OX40 agonist ivuxolimab in advanced cancers. Overall study: Allowance was made for prior anti-PD-1, anti-PD-L1 or anti-CTLA-4 therapy, and about 37% had some. Study-wide findings and caveats: A proportion of nonresponders additionally exhibited low normalized T-cell clonal expansion.

Data came from immunoSEQ multiplex PCR; TCRdb stores just in-frame clones and leaves some out. The sample contains roughly 100,000 clones, 90% to 95% of which appear only once. Germline loops: CDR1 SQVTM, CDR2 ANQGSEA. Trimming cost V 1 base and J 5 bases, with 14 bases left between them. CDR3 length: 14 amino acids. The starting material was CD4+ or CD8+ T cells sorted from blood, obtained in a trial of the OX40 agonist ivuxolimab. This clonotype was obtained from an adult with an advanced solid tumor such as melanoma, head and neck, liver or kidney cancer. The chain carries TRBV29-1 and TRBJ1-1; tentative D call: TRBD1 (5 bases). CDR3 DNA sequence: TGCAGCGTTGAAGTAGGGCAGGGAAAGACTGAAGCTTTCTTT. Translated, it gives CSVEVGQGKTEAFF.